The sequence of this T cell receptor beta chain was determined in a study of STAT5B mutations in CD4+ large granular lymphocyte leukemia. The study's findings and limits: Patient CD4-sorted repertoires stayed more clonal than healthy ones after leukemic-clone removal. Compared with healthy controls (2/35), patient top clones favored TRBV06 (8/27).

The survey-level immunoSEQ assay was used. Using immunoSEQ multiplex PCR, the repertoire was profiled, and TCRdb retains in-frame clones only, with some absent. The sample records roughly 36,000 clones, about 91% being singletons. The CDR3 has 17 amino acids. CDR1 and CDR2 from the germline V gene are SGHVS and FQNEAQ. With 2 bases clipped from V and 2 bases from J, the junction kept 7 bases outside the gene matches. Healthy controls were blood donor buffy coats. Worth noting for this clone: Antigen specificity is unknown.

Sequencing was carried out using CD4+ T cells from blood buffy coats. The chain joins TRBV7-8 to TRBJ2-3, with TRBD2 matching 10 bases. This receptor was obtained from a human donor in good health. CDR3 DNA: TGTGCCAGCAGCTTAATCTTGCTAGCGGGGGCCACAGATACGCAGTATTTT. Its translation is CASSLILLAGATDTQYF.